A single sample gave rise to the 9 T cell receptor beta chains below, sequenced in a study of control samples from healthy donors and cancer patients. The data were produced by immunoSEQ multiplex PCR, yet TCRdb's version contains in-frame clones alone and is incomplete. The table records approximately 100,000 clones, about nine tenths of them present only once. Sequenced material: blood. The source is a man aged 25-40 years in good health.

This chain joins TRBV10-2 and TRBJ1-1; tentatively, D is TRBD1 (6 bases). CDR3 length: 13 residues. Germline V lookup: CDR1 WSHSY, CDR2 SAAADI. The V end lost 6 bases, the J end lost 0 bases, and 8 bases lay between the germline ends. CDR3 amino acids: CASRDSMNTEAFF. The CDR3 DNA is TGCGCCAGCAGGGACAGCATGAACACTGAAGCTTTCTTT.

V and J are TRBV5-5 and TRBJ1-2; no clear D gene. The CDR3 has 14 amino acids. The V end was cut by 3 bases, the J end by 2 bases, with 11 bases between. CDR1 SGHKS and CDR2 YYEKEE come from the germline V gene (reference sequence). The CDR3 reads CASSYGPENYGYTF. The CDR3 DNA is TGTGCCAGCAGCTATGGACCGGAGAACTATGGCTACACCTTC.

This clone appeared a single time. This chain uses TRBV27 with TRBJ2-3; a possible D gene is TRBD2 (5 bases). CDR3 size: 16 residues. V gave up 3 bases and J gave up 1 base, with 14 bases separating them. Germline V gives CDR1 MNHEY, CDR2 SMNVEV (reference sequence). The chain's CDR3 is CASSFMRVRGTDTQYF. CDR3 sequence (DNA): TGTGCCAGCAGTTTCATGCGGGTGAGGGGCACAGATACGCAGTATTTT.

The chain combines TRBV30 with TRBJ2-7; 9 bases map to TRBD2. The CDR3 extends over 12 amino acids. J gave up 6 bases and V 0 bases, and 0 bases lay outside the gene matches. Germline lookup yields CDR1 GTSNPN and CDR2 SVGIG (reference sequence). Here the CDR3 reads CAWSVAGGEQYV. The CDR3 bases are TGTGCCTGGAGTGTAGCGGGGGGCGAGCAGTACGTC.

The CDR3 bases are TGCAGCGTTCGGTCCCCTAGCGGACACACCTACGAGCAGTACGTC. This translates into CSVRSPSGHTYEQYV. The chain carries TRBV29-1 and TRBJ2-7; 7 bases map to TRBD2. This CDR3 is 15 amino acids long. V trimming: 5 bases; J trimming: 2 bases; junction bases outside the gene matches: 12. The germline gives CDR1 SQVTM, CDR2 ANQGSEA.

The rearrangement joins TRBV12-5 to TRBJ1-5; the D gene is possibly TRBD1 (6 bases). This CDR3 spans 17 amino acids. The V gene lost 2 bases and the J gene lost 6 bases, with 20 bases spanning the gap. From germline, CDR1 is LGHNT and CDR2 FRNRAP. CDR3 bases: TGTGCTAGTGGTTTGAATCTTAGGGGGGAGGCTAGTCAGCCCCAGCATTTT. Translating gives CASGLNLRGEASQPQHF.

This clone was found once. The chain links TRBV6-5 to TRBJ1-2, with D perhaps matching TRBD1 (5 bases). V lost 1 base and J 5 bases, leaving 17 bases between the germline ends. The CDR3 sequence is 16 residues long. Germline V CDR1 and CDR2: MNHEY, SVGAGI. The CDR3 DNA reads TGTGCCAGCAGTTACTATCCCCAGGGTTTCTCTTATGGCTACACCTTC. Its translation is CASSYYPQGFSYGYTF.

V and J are TRBV30 and TRBJ1-2; a possible D gene is TRBD1 (5 bases). From germline, CDR1 is GTSNPN and CDR2 SVGIG (reference sequence). This CDR3 region has 14 residues. V was pared by 1 base and J by 2 bases, with 11 bases between. CDR3 nucleotide sequence: TGTGCCTGGAGTGGGACATCGGGGAACTATGGCTACACCTTC. It yields the protein CAWSGTSGNYGYTF.

The V and J genes are TRBV12-2 and TRBJ2-2. TRBV12-2 is listed as a pseudogene. This CDR3 has 12 amino acids. The CDR3 bases are TGTGCAAGTCGCTTTAACACCGGGGAGCTGTTTTTT. The encoded protein is CASRFNTGELFF.